The 21 T cell receptor beta chains below were found in one sample sequenced in a study of CD8+CD57+ T cells in acquired aplastic anemia. The patients chosen for sequencing had shown expansion of CD8+CD57+ cells (detected by flow cytometry). The use of genomic DNA as template underpinned the TCR beta VDJ and CDR3 profiling. TCRdb called the reads again in MiXCR, with one record for every CDR3 protein. Among 95,000 to 150,000 distinct CDR3 sequences listed, roughly 40% were seen once. The sample taken for sequencing was sorted CD4+, CD8+, or CD8+CD57+ T cells (not recorded which) from PBMCs. Receptors were obtained from a human donor with aplastic anemia.

To note about this clonotype: This may arise from a read error, as a much more abundant clone is one base away. The chain joins TRBV2 to TRBJ2-2, with D possibly matching TRBD2 (5 bases). The CDR3 loop spans 16 amino acids. Per the germline V gene, CDR1 is SNHLY and CDR2 is FYNNEI. CDR3 region: CANSEIRGRDTGELFF. CDR3 bases: TGTGCCAACAGTGAAATTCGAGGGAGAGACACCGGGGAGCTGTTTTTT. Drawing the rest from reference TRBV2 and TRBJ2-2, the complete variable domain is EPEVTQTPSHQVTQMGQEVILRCVPISNHLYFYWYRQILGQKVEFLVSFYNNEISEKSEIFDDQFSVERPDGSNFTLKIRSTKLEDSAMYFCANSEIRGRDTGELFFGEGSRLTVL.

The V gene is TRBV5-1, the J gene TRBJ2-7; weak D call: TRBD1 (5 bases). The germline V and J ends were trimmed by 4 bases and 1 base, with 18 bases remaining between them. The V gene's germline CDR1 is SGHRS and CDR2 YFSETQ. The CDR3 is made up of 16 amino acids. This CDR3 is CASSERVQGRSYEQYF. Here the CDR3 DNA reads TGCGCCAGCAGCGAAAGGGTCCAGGGAAGGTCCTACGAGCAGTACTTC. The complete variable domain, with remaining parts taken from reference TRBV5-1 and TRBJ2-7, reads KAGVTQTPRYLIKTRGQQVTLSCSPISGHRSVSWYQQTPGQGLQFLFEYFSETQRNKGNFPGRFSGRQFSNSRSEMNVSTLELGDSALYLCASSERVQGRSYEQYFGPGTRLTVT.

As to this clonotype: Possible read error: a much larger clone is one base away. The V call is TRBV20-1, the J call TRBJ1-2; tentatively, D is TRBD1 (5 bases). Per the germline V gene, CDR1 is DFQATT and CDR2 is SNEGSKA (reference sequence). Deletions cut 4 bases from V and 8 bases from J, with 11 bases between. The CDR3 is made up of 11 amino acids. This chain's CDR3 is CSATIRTGYTF. DNA of the CDR3: TGCAGTGCTACCATAAGGACAGGCTACACCTTC.

This clonotype appeared a single time. The chain couples TRBV28 to TRBJ1-2; 7 nucleotides line up with TRBD1. Germline V gives CDR1 MDHEN, CDR2 SYDVKM. The CDR3 spans 16 residues. V gave up 2 bases and J gave up 6 bases; unmatched junction bases: 12. CDR3 DNA sequence: TGTGCCAGCAGTTTAACCCCAGGGGGTAGTGACCATGGCTACACCTTC. Translation: CASSLTPGGSDHGYTF.

This chain connects TRBV30 to TRBJ1-1, with a weak D call TRBD1 (5 bases). The germline V and J ends were trimmed by 1 base and 5 bases, with 11 bases remaining between them. This CDR3 is 13 amino acids long. Germline values: CDR1 GTSNPN, CDR2 SVGIG (reference sequence). The CDR3: CAWSGWWGTEAFF. In nucleotides, the CDR3 is TGTGCCTGGAGTGGCTGGTGGGGGACTGAAGCTTTCTTT.

The chain couples TRBV15 to TRBJ2-7; 7 bases line up with TRBD1. The J call may be wrong; the DNA end is better matched by TRBJ2-1. This CDR3 region has 16 residues. Germline V CDR1 and CDR2: LNHNV, YYDKDF (reference sequence). CDR3 sequence reads: CATSRLPGGLTYEQFF. In nucleotides, the CDR3 is TGTGCCACCAGCAGACTTCCAGGGGGTTTAACCTACGAGCAGTTCTTC.

A word on this clonotype: This may stem from a read error, because a much larger clone lies one nucleotide away. This chain joins TRBV5-8 and TRBJ1-4, with 8 bases identical to TRBD1. Germline lookup yields CDR1 SGHTS and CDR2 YDEGEE. The CDR3 extends over 15 amino acids. Here the CDR3 DNA reads TGTGCCAGCGGCTTGTTGGGACAGGCGGGTGAAAAACTGTTTTTT. This sequence encodes CASGLLGQAGEKLFF.

By sample share, this clonotype is medium-sized (0.01 to 0.1%). The rearrangement joins TRBV10-3 to TRBJ1-5; 9 positions agree with TRBD1. This CDR3 spans 14 amino acids. Germline CDR1 reads ENHRY; CDR2 reads SYGVKD. The J segment lost 3 bases and the V segment lost 10 bases, leaving 7 bases of the junction unmatched. In nucleotides, the CDR3 is TGTGCCACAGGGAGGGACAGGGACAATCAGCCCCAGCATTTT. Translation gives CATGRDRDNQPQHF.

At least ten counts were recorded for this clonotype. This chain uses TRBV7-9 with TRBJ1-2; TRBD1 might be the D (5 bases). Germline V gene data show CDR1 as SEHNR and CDR2 as FQNEAQ (reference sequence). The CDR3 is made up of 14 amino acids. The germline V and J ends were trimmed by 1 base and 4 bases, with 10 bases remaining between them. The CDR3 DNA reads TGTGCCAGCAGCTTAGATAAGGGACTCTATGGCTACACCTTC. Translating gives CASSLDKGLYGYTF.

This clonotype was counted ten times or more. The DNA for the CDR3 is TGTGCCAGCAGCTTAGCGGTGACTAGCGACACCGGGGAGCTGTTTTTT. Amino acids: CASSLAVTSDTGELFF. This sequence joins TRBV7-2 and TRBJ2-2, with 8 positions matching TRBD2. This CDR3 contains 16 residues. V was clipped by 0 bases and J by 3 bases; unmatched bases: 3. The germline gives CDR1 SGHTA, CDR2 FQGNSA.

The rearrangement uses TRBV11-2 and TRBJ2-3, with 12 bases that match TRBD2. V lost 3 bases to trimming and J lost 5 bases; unmatched junction nucleotides: 9. The CDR3 is 17 amino acids. Germline assignment: CDR1 SGHAT and CDR2 FQNNGV. In DNA, the CDR3 is TGTGCCAGCAGCTTCCGTCGAGGACTAGCGGGGTTAGATACGCAGTATTTT. Translating gives CASSFRRGLAGLDTQYF.

CDR3 in DNA: TGTGCCAGCAGCTTAACCGGAGGCTATAATTCACCCCTCCACTTT. Translating it yields CASSLTGGYNSPLHF. V and J are TRBV7-9 and TRBJ1-6; no clear D. The CDR3 length is 15 residues. The V gene lost 2 bases and the J gene lost 3 bases, with 8 bases spanning the gap. Germline CDR1 reads SEHNR; CDR2 reads FQNEAQ (reference sequence).

Of note for this clonotype: A read error may be the cause here, since a much bigger clone is one base away. The gene calls are TRBV5-1 and TRBJ1-1, with 7 bases identical to TRBD1. Germline lookup yields CDR1 SGHRS and CDR2 YFSETQ. This CDR3 is built from 13 residues. The CDR3 DNA is TGCCCCAGTATGGGACAGTCAAACACTGAAGCTTTCTTT. Its translation is CPSMGQSNTEAFF.

This clonotype occurred many times. V usage is TRBV4-2 and J usage is TRBJ2-7; 9 bases match TRBD1. The CDR3 contains 14 residues. Germline lookup yields CDR1 LGHNA and CDR2 YNFKEQ. V lost 1 base, J lost 3 bases, and 1 base stayed unmatched. CDR3 loop: CASSQGTGDYEQYF. The DNA for the CDR3 is TGTGCCAGCAGCCAAGGGACAGGGGACTACGAGCAGTACTTC.

V is TRBV15 and J is TRBJ1-4; the D is unclear. This CDR3 region has 16 residues. With 0 bases removed from V and 7 bases from J, the gap between germline ends came to 15 bases. Germline V gene sequence: CDR1 LNHNV, CDR2 YYDKDF (reference sequence). The DNA for the CDR3 is TGTGCCACCAGCAGAGATCGGCTAGAATGGGTTGAAAAACTGTTTTTT. It specifies CATSRDRLEWVEKLFF.

CDR3 DNA sequence: TGCAGCGTAGTTGCTAGCGGGGGATATACGCAGTATTTT. Translated: CSVVASGGYTQYF. V and J are TRBV29-1 and TRBJ2-3, with TRBD2 matching over 10 bases. Trimming at V came to 6 bases and at J to 7 bases, leaving 7 bases not matched to a gene. Germline CDR1 reads SQVTM; CDR2 reads ANQGSEA. The CDR3 covers 13 residues.

This clonotype has a count of ten or more. V and J are TRBV6-2 or TRBV6-3 and TRBJ2-7, with 8 bases matching TRBD1. Germline V gene sequence: CDR1 MNHEY, CDR2 SVGEGT. The CDR3 extends over 15 amino acids. The trim removed 8 bases at V and 6 bases at J, leaving 15 bases unmatched. DNA for the CDR3: TGTGCCAGCTACACACCGGGACAGGTAATCGGCGAGCAGTACTTC. It translates to CASYTPGQVIGEQYF.

The V and J genes are TRBV30 and TRBJ1-5; 7 positions match TRBD1. V was clipped by 3 bases and J by 1 base; unmatched bases: 6. The CDR3 length is 15 residues. Per the germline V gene, CDR1 is GTSNPN and CDR2 is SVGIG (reference sequence). In DNA form, the CDR3 reads TGTGCCTGGAGCGGGAGGGGGCGCAGCAATCAGCCCCAGCATTTT. Its protein product is CAWSGRGRSNQPQHF. The variable domain in full, completed from reference TRBV30 and TRBJ1-5, reads SQTIHQWPATLVQPVGSPLSLECTVEGTSNPNLYWYRQAAGRGLQLLFYSVGIGQISSEVPQNLSASRPQDRQFILSSKKLLLSDSGFYLCAWSGRGRSNQPQHFGDGTRLSIL.

The J gene is TRBJ1-1, the V gene TRBV10-1; the D is unclear. Germline V gene lookup returns CDR1 WNHNN and CDR2 SYGVQD (reference sequence). V lost 2 bases and J lost 1, with 5 bases in between. The CDR3 covers 13 residues. The CDR3 loop is CASSENTNTEAFF. The CDR3, as DNA: TGCGCCAGCAGTGAGAACACGAACACTGAAGCTTTCTTT.

There are many counts of this clonotype. The rearrangement links TRBV3-1 to TRBJ2-3, with D possibly TRBD1 on 5 matching bases. Trimming removed 3 bases at V and 0 bases at J, with 7 bases between. This CDR3 spans 14 amino acids. Germline lookup yields CDR1 LGHDT and CDR2 YNNKEL (reference sequence). CDR3 residues: CASSHGQSTDTQYF. The CDR3 DNA sequence: TGTGCCAGCAGCCACGGACAAAGCACAGATACGCAGTATTTT.

This clonotype was seen at least ten times. This chain links TRBV2 with TRBJ2-5; possibly TRBD1 for D (5 bases). This CDR3 comprises 13 residues. V was trimmed by 4 bases and J by 5 bases, leaving 11 bases between them. CDR1 is SNHLY and CDR2 is FYNNEI in the germline V gene. The CDR3 sequence is CASSVPAGETQYF. CDR3 DNA: TGTGCCAGCAGTGTTCCAGCAGGGGAGACCCAGTACTTC. Variable domain in full (rest from reference TRBV2 and TRBJ2-5): EPEVTQTPSHQVTQMGQEVILRCVPISNHLYFYWYRQILGQKVEFLVSFYNNEISEKSEIFDDQFSVERPDGSNFTLKIRSTKLEDSAMYFCASSVPAGETQYFGPGTRLLVL.